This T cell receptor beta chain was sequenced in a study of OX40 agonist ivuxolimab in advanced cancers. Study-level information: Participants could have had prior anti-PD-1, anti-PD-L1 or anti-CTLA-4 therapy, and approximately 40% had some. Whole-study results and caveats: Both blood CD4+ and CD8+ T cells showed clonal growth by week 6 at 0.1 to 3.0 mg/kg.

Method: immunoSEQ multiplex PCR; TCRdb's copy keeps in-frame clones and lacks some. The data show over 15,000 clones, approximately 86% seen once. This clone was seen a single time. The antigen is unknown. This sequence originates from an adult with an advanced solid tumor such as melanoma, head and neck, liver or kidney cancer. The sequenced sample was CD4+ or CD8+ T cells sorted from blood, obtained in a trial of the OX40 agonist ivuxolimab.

The DNA for the CDR3 is TGTGCCAGCCAGCCTGGACTAGATGGGACCCAGTACTTC. It is translated as CASQPGLDGTQYF. The chain is built from TRBV5-6 and TRBJ2-5; TRBD2 matches at 7 bases. Trimming removed 7 bases from V and 7 bases from J; junction bases left unmatched: 10. The germline V gene encodes CDR1 SGHDT and CDR2 YYEEEE. The CDR3 length is 13 residues.